Listed below are T cell receptor beta chains from one sample, sequenced in a study of blood T cell repertoires in COVID-19. The protocol was immunoSEQ multiplex PCR, while the TCRdb copy is restricted to in-frame clones and leaves out a portion. Of roughly 41,000 clones in the sample, 70% to 90% were seen once. The sample comprised peripheral blood. All receptors derive from a man between 60 and 75 years old with active COVID-19. The CDR3 runs from the conserved cysteine through the conserved F or W. Each record gives: J gene, clone size, D gene, V gene, CDR3 protein, CDR3 DNA. The D gene is left open where the match is weak. Expanded clones get a size class; other rows say once, few or many, or leave the size out.

J gene: TRBJ2-3; clone size: .; D gene: TRBD2; V gene: TRBV7-9; CDR3 protein: CASSTKTSGGHTDTQYF; CDR3 DNA: TGTGCCAGCAGCACAAAGACTAGCGGGGGACACACAGATACGCAGTATTTT
J gene: TRBJ2-1; clone size: .; D gene: TRBD2; V gene: TRBV30; CDR3 protein: CAWSGIREGRRFF; CDR3 DNA: TGTGCCTGGAGTGGAATACGGGAGGGCCGACGGTTCTTC
J gene: TRBJ2-1; clone size: .; D gene: .; V gene: TRBV5-4; CDR3 protein: CASSLAGAPHNEQFF; CDR3 DNA: TGTGCCAGCAGCTTGGCGGGAGCCCCTCACAATGAGCAGTTCTTC
J gene: TRBJ2-2; clone size: .; D gene: TRBD2; V gene: TRBV7-2; CDR3 protein: CASSLGIGGLAGTGELFF; CDR3 DNA: TGTGCCAGCAGCTTGGGCATCGGGGGACTAGCGGGCACCGGGGAGCTGTTTTTT
J gene: TRBJ2-1; clone size: .; D gene: TRBD2; V gene: TRBV9; CDR3 protein: CASSAHIAGAGDEQFF; CDR3 DNA: TGTGCCAGCAGCGCCCACATAGCGGGAGCAGGAGATGAGCAGTTCTTC
J gene: TRBJ2-3; clone size: once; D gene: TRBD2; V gene: TRBV27; CDR3 protein: CASSFLLADLNTQYF; CDR3 DNA: TGTGCCAGCAGTTTCTTACTAGCGGACCTAAATACGCAGTATTTT
J gene: TRBJ2-1; clone size: .; D gene: TRBD2; V gene: TRBV5-4; CDR3 protein: CASSWGLAGDYNEQFF; CDR3 DNA: TGTGCCAGCAGCTGGGGACTAGCGGGGGACTACAATGAGCAGTTCTTC
J gene: TRBJ2-3; clone size: .; D gene: .; V gene: TRBV7-2; CDR3 protein: CASRRASSTDTQYF; CDR3 DNA: TGTGCCAGCAGGCGGGCTAGCAGCACAGATACGCAGTATTTT
J gene: TRBJ1-1; clone size: once; D gene: TRBD1; V gene: TRBV18; CDR3 protein: CASATGGNTEAFF; CDR3 DNA: TGTGCCAGCGCGACAGGGGGGAACACTGAAGCTTTCTTT
J gene: TRBJ2-3; clone size: .; D gene: .; V gene: TRBV11-3; CDR3 protein: CASSLVASTDTQYF; CDR3 DNA: TGTGCCAGCAGCCTAGTTGCGAGCACAGATACGCAGTATTTT
J gene: TRBJ2-1; clone size: .; D gene: .; V gene: TRBV4-1; CDR3 protein: CASALLAVQALYNEQLF; CDR3 DNA: TGCGCCAGCGCTCTCTTAGCGGTCCAGGCCCTCTACAATGAGCAGCTCTTC
J gene: TRBJ2-1; clone size: .; D gene: .; V gene: TRBV4-3; CDR3 protein: CASSQDGRGTAYNEQFF; CDR3 DNA: TGCGCCAGCAGCCAAGACGGGCGCGGGACAGCTTACAATGAGCAGTTCTTC
J gene: TRBJ1-2; clone size: .; D gene: .; V gene: TRBV6-5; CDR3 protein: CASLRQQANYGYTF; CDR3 DNA: TGTGCCAGCCTTCGACAGCAAGCTAACTATGGCTACACCTTC
J gene: TRBJ1-2; clone size: .; D gene: .; V gene: TRBV2; CDR3 protein: CASSAESNDGYTF; CDR3 DNA: TGTGCCAGCAGTGCTGAGAGTAACGATGGCTACACCTTC
J gene: TRBJ1-6; clone size: .; D gene: .; V gene: TRBV27; CDR3 protein: CASSLGGLDSPLHF; CDR3 DNA: TGTGCCAGCAGTTTGGGGGGGCTGGATTCACCCCTCCACTTT
J gene: TRBJ2-1; clone size: .; D gene: .; V gene: TRBV4-1; CDR3 protein: CASSQEPGQPSSYNEQFF; CDR3 DNA: TGCGCCAGCAGCCAAGAACCCGGACAGCCCAGCTCCTACAATGAGCAGTTCTTC
J gene: TRBJ2-7; clone size: few; D gene: TRBD2; V gene: TRBV5-1; CDR3 protein: CASSLAPASGSNEQYF; CDR3 DNA: TGCGCCAGCAGCTTGGCCCCGGCTAGCGGGAGTAACGAGCAGTACTTC
J gene: TRBJ2-1; clone size: .; D gene: TRBD2; V gene: TRBV18; CDR3 protein: CASSPGGGNEQFF; CDR3 DNA: TGTGCCAGCTCACCAGGGGGAGGGAATGAGCAGTTCTTC
J gene: TRBJ2-4; clone size: .; D gene: .; V gene: TRBV7-9; CDR3 protein: CASSARASQEGGGIQYF; CDR3 DNA: TGTGCCAGCAGCGCACGAGCGTCACAGGAGGGAGGAGGCATTCAGTACTTC
J gene: TRBJ1-1; clone size: .; D gene: TRBD1; V gene: TRBV18; CDR3 protein: CASSPLETGYNEAFF; CDR3 DNA: TGTGCCAGCTCACCCTTGGAGACAGGGTATAATGAAGCTTTCTTT
J gene: TRBJ2-1; clone size: .; D gene: TRBD1; V gene: TRBV7-7; CDR3 protein: CASSPQGSVAYNEQFF; CDR3 DNA: TGTGCTAGCAGCCCACAGGGGTCGGTAGCCTACAATGAGCAGTTCTTC
J gene: TRBJ1-2; clone size: .; D gene: TRBD1; V gene: TRBV27; CDR3 protein: CASRGTGYNYGYTF; CDR3 DNA: TGTGCCAGCAGAGGGACAGGGTACAACTATGGCTACACCTTC
J gene: TRBJ1-2; clone size: once; D gene: .; V gene: TRBV9; CDR3 protein: CASSVGQTYGYTF; CDR3 DNA: TGTGCCAGCAGCGTAGGACAGACCTATGGCTACACCTTC
J gene: TRBJ1-4; clone size: .; D gene: TRBD1; V gene: TRBV7-6; CDR3 protein: CASSEGQGGNEKLFF; CDR3 DNA: TGTGCCAGCAGCGAAGGACAGGGCGGTAATGAAAAACTGTTTTTT
J gene: TRBJ1-1; clone size: .; D gene: TRBD1; V gene: TRBV10-2; CDR3 protein: CASSSDRDGYLAEAFF; CDR3 DNA: TGCGCCAGCAGTTCGGACAGGGATGGGTACTTGGCTGAAGCTTTCTTT
J gene: TRBJ2-7; clone size: .; D gene: .; V gene: TRBV10-3; CDR3 protein: CAISERQGRDEQYF; CDR3 DNA: TGTGCCATCAGTGAGCGGCAGGGGAGGGACGAGCAGTACTTC
J gene: TRBJ2-3; clone size: .; D gene: .; V gene: TRBV5-1; CDR3 protein: CASSLGGMEGTDTQYF; CDR3 DNA: TGCGCCAGCAGCTTGGGTGGGATGGAGGGCACAGATACGCAGTATTTT
J gene: TRBJ2-7; clone size: few; D gene: TRBD2; V gene: TRBV7-6; CDR3 protein: CASSRQPGLAGGLSYEQYF; CDR3 DNA: TGTGCCAGCAGCCGACAGCCGGGACTAGCGGGAGGGCTCTCCTACGAGCAGTACTTC
J gene: TRBJ1-4; clone size: .; D gene: .; V gene: TRBV7-6; CDR3 protein: CASSLAPRTNEKLFF; CDR3 DNA: TGTGCCAGCAGCTTAGCGCCCCGGACTAATGAAAAACTGTTTTTT
J gene: TRBJ2-4; clone size: .; D gene: .; V gene: TRBV10-3; CDR3 protein: CATGRTENIQYF; CDR3 DNA: TGTGCCACCGGCCGGACAGAAAACATTCAGTACTTC
J gene: TRBJ1-2; clone size: .; D gene: .; V gene: TRBV11-2; CDR3 protein: CASSLGSGTDGYTF; CDR3 DNA: TGTGCCAGCAGCTTAGGCAGCGGGACGGACGGCTACACCTTC
J gene: TRBJ2-3; clone size: once; D gene: TRBD2; V gene: TRBV7-3; CDR3 protein: CASSLMGLAGDTQYF; CDR3 DNA: TGTGCCAGCAGCTTAATGGGACTAGCGGGAGATACGCAGTATTTT
J gene: TRBJ2-7; clone size: .; D gene: .; V gene: TRBV6-5; CDR3 protein: CASSPNDDRAYEQYF; CDR3 DNA: TGTGCCAGCAGCCCAAACGATGACAGAGCCTACGAGCAGTACTTC
J gene: TRBJ1-4; clone size: .; D gene: .; V gene: TRBV19; CDR3 protein: CASSQQGNEKLFF; CDR3 DNA: TGTGCCAGTAGTCAGCAGGGAAATGAAAAACTGTTTTTT
J gene: TRBJ2-5; clone size: .; D gene: TRBD2; V gene: TRBV5-4; CDR3 protein: CASSSRTSRQETQYF; CDR3 DNA: TGTGCCAGCAGCTCCAGGACTAGCAGACAAGAGACCCAGTACTTC